The 22 T cell receptor beta chains in this list originate from one sample, sequenced in a study of blood T cell repertoires in COVID-19. The protocol was immunoSEQ multiplex PCR, while the TCRdb copy is restricted to in-frame clones and leaves out a portion. The data show 150,000 to 200,000 clones, almost 80% seen once. The sequenced material came from peripheral blood. The receptors shown here come from a woman between 65 and 79 years old with acute or convalescent COVID-19.

This chain uses TRBV4-1 with TRBJ1-1, with D hard to call. Germline V gives CDR1 MGHRA, CDR2 YSYEKL. This CDR3 has 14 residues. Trimming removed 1 base from V and 1 base from J, with 7 bases in between. The DNA for the CDR3 is TGCGCCAGCAGCCAAGTAACAGCGAACACTGAAGCTTTCTTT. Translating it yields CASSQVTANTEAFF.

The chain links TRBV5-1 to TRBJ2-7; maybe TRBD2 (6 bases). Between the trimmed V and J ends, which lost 0 bases and 3 bases, there was a span of 13 bases. This CDR3 contains 15 residues. From germline, CDR1 is SGHRS and CDR2 YFSETQ. DNA of the CDR3: TGCGCCAGCAGCTTGGGGGTAGCGGACCACTACGAGCAGTACTTC. It specifies CASSLGVADHYEQYF.

The chain recombines TRBV5-1 with TRBJ2-1, with D possibly being TRBD2 (6 bases). Germline V gene sequence: CDR1 SGHRS, CDR2 YFSETQ. Trimming shortened V by 2 bases and J by 8 bases, and 11 bases separated the two germline ends. This CDR3 is built from 13 residues. The CDR3 reads CASSLGRGDEQFF. In nucleotides, the CDR3 is TGCGCCAGCAGCTTAGGACGCGGGGATGAGCAGTTCTTC. Variable domain in full (rest from reference TRBV5-1 and TRBJ2-1): KAGVTQTPRYLIKTRGQQVTLSCSPISGHRSVSWYQQTPGQGLQFLFEYFSETQRNKGNFPGRFSGRQFSNSRSEMNVSTLELGDSALYLCASSLGRGDEQFFGPGTRLTVL.

With regard to this clone: One end of the junction is discordant with germline, which a read error may explain. The V and J genes are TRBV20-1 and TRBJ2-1; 12 nucleotides line up with TRBD2. CDR1 DFQATT and CDR2 SNEGSKA come from the germline V gene (reference sequence). The CDR3 has 15 amino acids. The CDR3 DNA sequence: TGCAGTACTAGTTCAGCGACTAGCGGGAGCGATGAGCAGTTCTTC. Its protein product is CSTSSATSGSDEQFF.

This chain connects TRBV3-1 (or the pseudogene TRBV3-2) to TRBJ1-1; TRBD1 aligns across 7 bases. Trimming removed 1 base from V and 4 bases from J; junction bases left unmatched: 9. The CDR3 sequence is 16 residues long. Germline-derived CDR1 and CDR2 are LGHDT and YNNKEL (reference sequence). CDR3 nucleotide sequence: TGTGCCAGCAGCCAAGTATTAACAGGGGATACCACTGAAGCTTTCTTT. Translation: CASSQVLTGDTTEAFF.

This clone was picked up a small number of times. The chain uses TRBV7-3 and TRBJ2-2; D possibly corresponds to TRBD2 (6 bases). Germline V gene lookup returns CDR1 SGHTA and CDR2 FQGTGA. Trimming left V 4 bases short and J 0 bases short, with 15 bases between. This CDR3 is built from 17 residues. CDR3 sequence reads: CASSYNGAGPNTGELFF. In nucleotides, the CDR3 is TGTGCCAGCAGCTATAACGGGGCGGGGCCGAACACCGGGGAGCTGTTTTTT.

This clone has at least ten counts. The V and J genes are TRBV5-1 and TRBJ2-2; 12 bases match TRBD2. V shed 2 bases and J 0 bases; nucleotides not matched to a gene: 5. Germline V lookup: CDR1 SGHRS, CDR2 YFSETQ. The CDR3 loop spans 18 amino acids. The CDR3 reads CASSLGRTSGANTGELFF. The CDR3 nucleotides read TGCGCCAGCAGCTTAGGAAGGACTAGCGGGGCGAACACCGGGGAGCTGTTTTTT.

This clone was seen a few times. V and J are TRBV7-8 and TRBJ1-1; 9 nucleotides align to TRBD1. Trimming at V came to 5 bases and at J to 5 bases, leaving 6 bases not matched to a gene. This CDR3 contains 14 residues. Germline V CDR1 and CDR2: SGHVS, FQNEAQ. The CDR3 DNA sequence: TGTGCCAGCAGCCGCCGGGACAGGGCGACTGAAGCTTTCTTT. This codes for CASSRRDRATEAFF. Filled out from reference TRBV7-8 and TRBJ1-1, the complete variable domain reads GAGVSQSPRYKVAKRGQDVALRCDPISGHVSLFWYQQALGQGPEFLTYFQNEAQLDKSGLPSDRFFAERPEGSVSTLKIQRTQQEDSAVYLCASSRRDRATEAFFGQGTRLTVV.

V gene TRBV5-1 combines with J gene TRBJ1-1; tentatively, D is TRBD1 (5 bases). V was trimmed by 3 bases and J by 1 base, leaving 19 bases between them. The germline gives CDR1 SGHRS, CDR2 YFSETQ. The CDR3 covers 17 residues. The CDR3 coding sequence is TGCGCCAGCAGCTCGTTTGTGGACATTCGGAAGAACACTGAAGCTTTCTTT. Translated, it gives CASSSFVDIRKNTEAFF.

This chain joins TRBV4-2 and TRBJ2-5, with D tentatively TRBD2 (6 bases). Per germline, CDR1 LGHNA and CDR2 YNFKEQ. This CDR3 has 14 amino acids. V lost 1 base to trimming and J lost 5 bases, with 11 bases between them. The CDR3 sequence is CASSQGTGDETQYF. The DNA for the CDR3 is TGTGCCAGCAGCCAAGGCACGGGGGACGAGACCCAGTACTTC.

On this clone itself: The CDR3 carries no conserved terminal phenylalanine or tryptophan, so it likely arises from a read error. It is unclear where the CDR3 begins or ends on the DNA, so no DNA is shown, and the CDR3 is as TCRdb lists it. The chain combines TRBV21-1 with TRBJ1-2; the D call in the table, TRBD1, was not verified against the DNA. TRBV21-1 is given as a pseudogene. From its first to its last residue, the CDR3 has 13 amino acids. Here the CDR3 reads CASRPKVLRVFFI.

This chain connects TRBV5-4 to TRBJ2-3, with D perhaps TRBD2 (5 bases). The CDR3 consists of 15 residues. Germline V gives CDR1 SGHNT, CDR2 YYREEE (reference sequence). V was cut by 1 base and J by 7 bases, with 16 bases left in between. The CDR3 loop is CASSLSAGVSHTQYF. DNA of the CDR3: TGTGCCAGCAGCTTGTCTGCGGGTGTTTCTCATACGCAGTATTTT.

The rearrangement links TRBV14 to TRBJ2-7, with 7 bases aligning to TRBD1. This CDR3 is 15 amino acids long. The V gene's germline CDR1 is SGHDN and CDR2 FVKESK. The ends lost 4 bases at V and 5 bases at J; junction bases unmatched: 11. CDR3 sequence: CASSPPQTTGNEQYF. Written as DNA, the CDR3 is TGTGCCAGCAGCCCCCCCCAAACGACAGGGAACGAGCAGTACTTC. The full variable domain, in which reference TRBV14 and TRBJ2-7 provide the parts outside the CDR3, is EAGVTQFPSHSVIEKGQTVTLRCDPISGHDNLYWYRRVMGKEIKFLLHFVKESKQDESGMPNNRFLAERTGGTYSTLKVQPAELEDSGVYFCASSPPQTTGNEQYFGPGTRLTVT.

This rearrangement joins TRBV2 to TRBJ1-5; no reliable D call. The CDR3 loop spans 14 amino acids. The V gene lost 8 bases and the J gene lost 3 bases, with 14 bases spanning the gap. Germline assignment: CDR1 SNHLY and CDR2 FYNNEI. The CDR3 protein is CASSFQVSNQPQHF. CDR3 coding DNA: TGTGCCAGCTCCTTTCAGGTCTCCAATCAGCCCCAGCATTTT.

The chain employs TRBV9 and TRBJ1-3, with TRBD1 matching 10 bases. The CDR3 has 17 amino acids. CDR1 is SGDLS and CDR2 is YYNGEE in the germline V gene. The junction had 4 bases not matched to a gene; V was cut back by 0 bases and J by 1 base. The CDR3 protein is CASSVEGQGRSGNTIYF. CDR3 nucleotide sequence: TGTGCCAGCAGCGTAGAGGGACAGGGGAGGTCTGGAAACACCATATATTTT.

This chain joins TRBV29-1 and TRBJ1-1, with D possibly being TRBD1 (5 bases). The CDR3 totals 13 residues. The V end lost 7 bases, the J end lost 4 bases, and 16 bases lay between the germline ends. Germline values: CDR1 SQVTM, CDR2 ANQGSEA. CDR3: CSAKQDLPTEAFF. In DNA form, the CDR3 reads TGCAGCGCTAAACAGGATCTCCCCACTGAAGCTTTCTTT.

This rearrangement joins TRBV5-1 to TRBJ2-2; D may be TRBD2 (5 bases). Germline-derived CDR1 and CDR2 are SGHRS and YFSETQ. This CDR3 has 15 residues. V was clipped by 6 bases and J by 5 bases, with 17 bases between them. In DNA, the CDR3 is TGCGCCAGCACCAAAATAATTGGGGAGACCGGGGAGCTGTTTTTT. Its protein is CASTKIIGETGELFF. The complete variable domain, with remaining parts taken from reference TRBV5-1 and TRBJ2-2, reads KAGVTQTPRYLIKTRGQQVTLSCSPISGHRSVSWYQQTPGQGLQFLFEYFSETQRNKGNFPGRFSGRQFSNSRSEMNVSTLELGDSALYLCASTKIIGETGELFFGEGSRLTVL.

This clone came up once. The CDR3 sequence: CTSGWRQYSNQPQHF. In nucleotides, the CDR3 is TGCACCAGCGGGTGGAGACAGTATAGCAATCAGCCCCAGCATTTT. This chain connects TRBV1 to TRBJ1-5; the table's D call of TRBD1 was not tested on the DNA. TRBV1 is annotated as a pseudogene. CDR3 length: 15 residues.

The rearrangement links TRBV5-5 to TRBJ2-1, with 7 bases lining up with TRBD2. The germline V gene has CDR1 SGHKS and CDR2 YYEKEE (reference sequence). V was clipped by 0 bases and J by 3 bases; unmatched bases: 9. The CDR3 length is 17 residues. CDR3 coding DNA: TGTGCCAGCAGCTTGGGGGTAGCGGGCTCATTCTACAATGAGCAGTTCTTC. Translation: CASSLGVAGSFYNEQFF.

The V gene is TRBV5-1, the J gene TRBJ2-1; tentatively, D is TRBD1 (5 bases). Germline-derived CDR1 and CDR2 are SGHRS and YFSETQ. V lost 2 bases and J 6 bases, leaving 18 bases between the germline ends. The CDR3 consists of 16 residues. DNA of the CDR3: TGCGCCAGCAGCTTAGGACAATACCAGACGGGCAATGAGCAGTTCTTC. Encoded protein: CASSLGQYQTGNEQFF.

The V and J genes are TRBV6-1 and TRBJ1-6; 12 positions agree with TRBD1. The CDR3 contains 15 residues. Per germline, CDR1 MNHNS and CDR2 SASEGT. Trimming at V came to 5 bases and at J to 9 bases, leaving 5 bases not matched to a gene. CDR3: CASSFGTGGGSPLHF. In DNA form, the CDR3 reads TGTGCCAGCAGTTTTGGGACAGGGGGCGGTTCACCCCTCCACTTT.

The chain has TRBV7-3 and TRBJ2-4; perhaps TRBD1 as D (6 bases). The V gene lost 4 bases and the J gene lost 1 base, with 8 bases spanning the gap. CDR1 SGHTA and CDR2 FQGTGA come from the germline V gene. The CDR3 spans 14 residues. The CDR3 sequence is CASSSGQAKNIQYF. DNA of the CDR3: TGTGCCAGCAGCTCCGGACAGGCCAAAAACATTCAGTACTTC.